The source of this T cell receptor beta chain is a study of CD8+ T cells in alopecia areata. Sample treatment: oral pan-JAK inhibitor, 5-10 mg twice daily. In alopecia areata patients, both lesional scalp punch biopsies and peripheral blood were collected. Once RNA had been extracted, it was reverse transcribed into cDNA to act as the sequencing template. Measured with immunoSEQ multiplex PCR; TCRdb has only the in-frame clones, and not every one. The sample has roughly 76,000 clones, roughly 30% seen once. Germline-derived CDR1 and CDR2 are SGHAT and FQNNGV. J was trimmed by 2 bases and V by 4 bases; bases with no gene match: 13. The CDR3 is made up of 19 amino acids.

This clonotype originated in a human donor with alopecia areata. V is TRBV11-2 and J is TRBJ2-1, with TRBD2 matching 11 bases. The sample here was CD8+ T cells sorted from blood, taken at week 4, from a patient treated with tofacitinib. CDR3 nucleotide sequence: TGTGCCAGCAGCTCAACAGGGGTAGCGGGAGGGAATACCTACAATGAGCAGTTCTTC. It is translated as CASSSTGVAGGNTYNEQFF.